The present T cell receptor beta chain was sequenced within a study of blood T cell repertoires in COVID-19. Across the whole study: Italy, Spain and the United States were the sources of the convalescent and acute COVID-19 samples.

Participants, about 18 to 100 years old, spanned around 25 US areas. Cohort allocation depended upon clinical history that participants reported. Resolution of symptoms, clearance, or two negative PCRs was present in recovered Cohort 3 donors. This clone has only one observation. Assay used: immunoSEQ multiplex PCR; TCRdb lists only in-frame clones, some missing. The sample shows roughly 500,000 clones, about nine tenths of them seen only once. Germline assignment: CDR1 SEHNR and CDR2 FQNEAQ (reference sequence). This CDR3 comprises 12 residues. The germline V and J ends were trimmed by 5 bases and 3 bases, with 8 bases remaining between them.

This TCR came from a woman aged 60-75 years who had recovered from COVID-19. The chain couples TRBV7-9 to TRBJ2-7; D is unclear. Sequenced input: PBMCs or T cells enriched from blood (not recorded which). The DNA of the CDR3 is TGTGCCAGCAGCCCCGCGGACTACGAGCAGTACTTC. Translated: CASSPADYEQYF.